The subject of this entry is one T cell receptor beta chain. The CDR3 loop spans 15 amino acids. The germline V gene encodes CDR1 SGDLS and CDR2 YYNGEE. Trimming took off 0 bases at V and 1 base at J, with 11 bases between the two ends. These data come from a study of blood T cell repertoires in COVID-19. Looking at the study overall: From the United States, Italy and Spain came samples of acute and convalescent COVID-19. PBMCs, B-cell-depleted T cells, or T cells provided the cDNA or gDNA that made up the material.

Authors' data handling: Reference gene primer amplification in the assay estimated nucleated cell counts. Some clones are missing from TCRdb's copy, which holds only in-frame ones; the method was immunoSEQ multiplex PCR. V and J calls and clone size follow that table, whereas D and trimming were derived from the DNA. The profile shows about 60,000 clones, around 90% of them singletons. Material for sequencing was peripheral blood. The sequence came from a man aged 55 to 69 with acute or convalescent COVID-19. V is TRBV9 and J is TRBJ2-7; D is possibly TRBD2 (6 bases). CDR3 amino acids: CASSVEGGKSYEQYF. The CDR3 DNA reads as TGTGCCAGCAGCGTAGAGGGCGGGAAGTCCTACGAGCAGTACTTC.